This TCR beta chain is drawn from a study of blood T cell repertoires in COVID-19. This CDR3 spans 15 amino acids. CDR1 is SGHDT and CDR2 is YYEEEE in the germline V gene. Trimming cost V 0 bases and J 2 bases, with 12 bases left between them. Sequencing used immunoSEQ multiplex PCR; TCRdb keeps in-frame clones, though not all of them. Here the sample spans about 290,000 clones, 85% to 90% being singletons. Material: peripheral blood. This sequence originates from a woman in her twenties or thirties with COVID-19, enrolled during active disease. The genes are TRBV5-6 and TRBJ2-7; D is possibly TRBD1 (5 bases). The CDR3 DNA reads TGTGCCAGCAGCTTGGAAGGACACGGAGCCTACGAGCAGTACTTC. It specifies CASSLEGHGAYEQYF.